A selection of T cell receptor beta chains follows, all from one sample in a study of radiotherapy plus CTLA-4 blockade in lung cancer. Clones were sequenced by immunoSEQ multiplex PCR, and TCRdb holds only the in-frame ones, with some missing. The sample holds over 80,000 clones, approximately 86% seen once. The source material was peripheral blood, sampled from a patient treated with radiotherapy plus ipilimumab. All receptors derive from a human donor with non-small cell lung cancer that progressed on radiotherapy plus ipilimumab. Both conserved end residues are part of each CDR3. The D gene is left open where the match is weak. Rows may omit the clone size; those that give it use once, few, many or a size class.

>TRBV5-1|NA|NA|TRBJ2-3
CASSYPEDTQYF
TGCGCCAGCAGCTACCCTGAAGATACGCAGTATTTT
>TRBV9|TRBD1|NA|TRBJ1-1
CASSPGQGLNTEAFF
TGTGCCAGCAGCCCGGGACAGGGGCTGAACACTGAAGCTTTCTTT
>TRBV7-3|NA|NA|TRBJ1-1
CASSRRGIAEAFF
TGTGCCAGCAGCCGGCGGGGGATCGCTGAAGCTTTCTTT
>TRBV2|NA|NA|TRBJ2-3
CASRETGTDTQYF
TGTGCCAGCAGGGAGACAGGTACAGATACGCAGTATTTT
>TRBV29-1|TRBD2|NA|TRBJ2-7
CSVEEGLGHEQYF
TGCAGCGTTGAAGAGGGACTAGGCCACGAGCAGTACTTC
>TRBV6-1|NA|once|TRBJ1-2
CASRRSAGNYGYTF
TGTGCCAGCAGACGGAGTGCAGGAAACTATGGCTACACCTTC
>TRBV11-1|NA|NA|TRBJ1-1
CASSLDLGVGAEAFF
TGTGCCAGCAGCTTAGATTTGGGTGTCGGCGCTGAAGCTTTCTTT
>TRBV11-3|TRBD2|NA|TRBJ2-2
CASSLVRGGTGELFF
TGTGCCAGCAGCCTCGTAAGGGGAGGGACCGGGGAGCTGTTTTTT
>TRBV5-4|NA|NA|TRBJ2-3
CASSSLGTDTQYF
TGTGCCAGCAGCTCCCTTGGCACAGATACGCAGTATTTT
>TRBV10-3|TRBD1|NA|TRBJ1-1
CAISSSGTGFHTEAFF
TGTGCCATCAGCTCCTCCGGGACAGGGTTTCACACTGAAGCTTTCTTT
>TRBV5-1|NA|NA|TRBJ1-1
CASSLAVMNTEAFF
TGCGCCAGCAGCTTGGCAGTCATGAACACTGAAGCTTTCTTT
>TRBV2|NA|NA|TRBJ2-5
CASSESRGTQYF
TGTGCCAGCAGTGAATCTAGGGGGACCCAGTACTTC
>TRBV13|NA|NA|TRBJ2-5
CASSLGTRKGETQYF
TGTGCCAGCAGCTTAGGGACTAGGAAGGGGGAGACCCAGTACTTC
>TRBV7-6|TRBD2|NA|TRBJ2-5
CASSPGGDLGETQYF
TGTGCCAGCAGCCCCGGGGGGGACTTGGGGGAGACCCAGTACTTC
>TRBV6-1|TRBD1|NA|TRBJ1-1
CASSDRQGAGTEAFF
TGTGCCAGCAGTGACAGACAGGGGGCGGGCACTGAAGCTTTCTTT
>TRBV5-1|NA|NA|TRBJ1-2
CASSLATGVYGYTF
TGCGCCAGCAGCTTGGCTACAGGCGTTTATGGCTACACCTTC
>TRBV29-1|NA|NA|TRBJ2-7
CSVGGLQGGPRYF
TGCAGCGTTGGAGGGCTTCAAGGAGGGCCCCGGTACTTC
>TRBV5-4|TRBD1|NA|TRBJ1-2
CASSSEGARSGYTF
TGTGCCAGCAGCTCTGAGGGGGCTCGGAGTGGCTACACCTTC
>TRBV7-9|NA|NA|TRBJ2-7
CASSLSGLSYEQYF
TGTGCCAGCAGCTTAAGTGGGCTCTCCTACGAGCAGTACTTC
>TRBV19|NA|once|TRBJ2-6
CASRSLGPNSGANVLTF
TGTGCCAGTAGAAGCCTTGGACCGAACTCTGGGGCCAACGTCCTGACTTTC
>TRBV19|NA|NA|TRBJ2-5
CASRGRGQRETQYF
TGTGCCAGTAGAGGGAGGGGGCAGCGAGAGACCCAGTACTTC
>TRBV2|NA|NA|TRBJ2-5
CASSYRPVQETQYF
TGTGCCAGCAGTTATCGACCAGTCCAAGAGACCCAGTACTTC
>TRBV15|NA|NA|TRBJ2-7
CATSRVQGFEQYF
TGTGCCACCAGCAGAGTGCAGGGGTTCGAGCAGTACTTC
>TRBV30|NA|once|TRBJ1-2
CAWSGTYGYTF
TGTGCCTGGAGTGGCACATATGGCTACACCTTC
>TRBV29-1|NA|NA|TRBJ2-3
CSVLGDTQYF
TGCAGCGTTCTGGGGGATACGCAGTATTTT
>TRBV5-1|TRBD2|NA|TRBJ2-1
CASSLAGGEGRASMMQFF
TGCGCCAGCAGCTTGGCGGGAGGGGAAGGCAGGGCTAGTATGATGCAGTTCTTC
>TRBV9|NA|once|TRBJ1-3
CASSVAPPGSSGNTIYF
TGTGCCAGCAGCGTAGCCCCTCCCGGCTCCTCTGGAAACACCATATATTTT
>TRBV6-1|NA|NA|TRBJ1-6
CASSDFFAGIAPLHF
TGTGCCAGCAGTGATTTTTTCGCGGGTATAGCACCCCTCCACTTT
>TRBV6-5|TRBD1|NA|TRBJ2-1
CASRQGAGEQFF
TGTGCCAGCAGACAGGGGGCAGGAGAGCAGTTCTTC
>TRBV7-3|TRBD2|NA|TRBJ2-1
CASSPSASGRRNEQFF
TGTGCCAGCAGCCCCTCGGCGAGCGGGAGAAGGAATGAGCAGTTCTTC
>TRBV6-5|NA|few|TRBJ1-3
CASRGSGNTIYF
TGTGCCAGCAGGGGGTCTGGAAACACCATATATTTT
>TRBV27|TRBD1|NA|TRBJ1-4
CASSRDRGEKLFF
TGTGCCAGCAGCCGAGACAGGGGCGAAAAACTGTTTTTT
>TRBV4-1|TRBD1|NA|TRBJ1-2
CASSREDTLTGANYGYTF
TGCGCCAGCAGCCGGGAAGATACCCTGACAGGGGCTAACTATGGCTACACCTTC
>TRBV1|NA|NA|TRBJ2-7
CASSFGQGASYEQYF
NA
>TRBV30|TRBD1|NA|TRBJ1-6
CAWMKGQNNSPLHF
TGTGCCTGGATGAAGGGACAGAATAATTCACCCCTCCACTTT
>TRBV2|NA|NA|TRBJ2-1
CASMTEYNEQFF
TGTGCCAGCATGACAGAGTACAATGAGCAGTTCTTC
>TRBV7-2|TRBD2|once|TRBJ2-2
CASSLRASGGTGELFF
TGTGCCAGCAGCCTGCGAGCTAGCGGGGGCACCGGGGAGCTGTTTTTT
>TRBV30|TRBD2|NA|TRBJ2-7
CAWSGPSGPYEQYF
TGTGCCTGGAGTGGCCCTAGCGGACCCTACGAGCAGTACTTC
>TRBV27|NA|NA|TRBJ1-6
CASSWGLSNSPLHF
TGTGCCAGCAGTTGGGGTTTATCAAATTCACCCCTCCACTTT
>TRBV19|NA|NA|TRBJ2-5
CATGPASVETQYF
TGTGCCACAGGCCCCGCCTCGGTAGAGACCCAGTACTTC
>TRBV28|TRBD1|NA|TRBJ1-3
CASSAGGTGNTIYF
TGTGCCAGCAGTGCAGGGGGAACTGGAAACACCATATATTTT
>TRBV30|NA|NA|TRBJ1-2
CAWSVAAGENGYTF
TGTGCCTGGAGTGTGGCTGCGGGGGAGAATGGCTACACCTTC
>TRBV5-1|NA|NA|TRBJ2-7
CASSLESYEQYF
TGCGCCAGCAGCTTGGAATCCTACGAGCAGTACTTC
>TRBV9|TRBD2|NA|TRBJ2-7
CASSAQLAGMDEQYF
TGTGCCAGCAGCGCCCAACTAGCGGGAATGGACGAGCAGTACTTC
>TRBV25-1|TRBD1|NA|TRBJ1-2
CASSPMDRADGYTF
TGTGCCAGCAGTCCGATGGACAGGGCGGATGGCTACACCTTC
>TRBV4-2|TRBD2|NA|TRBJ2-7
CASSQGTPSGAYEQYF
TGTGCCAGCAGCCAAGGGACCCCTAGCGGCGCCTACGAGCAGTACTTC
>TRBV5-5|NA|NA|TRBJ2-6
CASSSPGSNLAGANVLTF
TGTGCCAGCAGCTCCCCGGGATCCAACTTGGCTGGGGCCAACGTCCTGACTTTC
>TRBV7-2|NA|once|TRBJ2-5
CASSLTAQETQYF
TGTGCCAGCAGCCTCACCGCCCAAGAGACCCAGTACTTC
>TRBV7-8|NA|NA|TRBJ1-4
CASSTNVGWTVVNEKLFF
TGTGCCAGCAGCACGAACGTAGGATGGACAGTGGTTAATGAAAAACTGTTTTTT
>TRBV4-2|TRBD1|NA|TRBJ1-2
CASSQGTGGYGYTF
TGTGCCAGCAGCCAAGGGACAGGGGGCTATGGCTACACCTTC
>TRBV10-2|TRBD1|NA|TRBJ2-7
CASRTQGVSEQYF
TGCGCCAGCAGAACACAGGGGGTAAGCGAGCAGTACTTC
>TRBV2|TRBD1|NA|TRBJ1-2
CASNEGANYGYTF
TGTGCCAGCAACGAGGGGGCAAACTATGGCTACACCTTC
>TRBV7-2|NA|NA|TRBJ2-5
CASSLAALQGWETQYF
TGTGCCAGCAGCTTAGCCGCACTACAGGGATGGGAGACCCAGTACTTC
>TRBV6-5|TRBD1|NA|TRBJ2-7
CASSYLTGQASYEQYF
TGTGCCAGCAGTTACCTCACAGGACAGGCCTCCTACGAGCAGTACTTC